A selection of T cell receptor beta chains follows, all from one sample in a study of T cell responses to AZD1222 COVID-19 vaccine. Sequencing used immunoSEQ multiplex PCR; TCRdb keeps in-frame clones, though not all of them. The repertoire holds about 130,000 clones, around 91% seen once, with around 4.5% in the top ten. Sequencing was performed on peripheral blood, taken on day 0 of MenACWY control vaccination. The receptors here all came from an adult in good health. CDR3s include the opening cysteine and the closing phenylalanine or tryptophan. Each record gives: V gene, clone size, D gene, J gene, CDR3 DNA, CDR3 protein. The D gene is left open where the match is weak. The size entry is marked missing in some rows and otherwise reads once, few, many or a size class.

TRBV7-8	.	TRBD1	TRBJ2-7	TGTGCCAGCAGCTTAGTCGGGACAGGCTCCTACGAGCAGTACTTC	CASSLVGTGSYEQYF
TRBV7-9	.	TRBD2	TRBJ2-4	TGTGCCAGCAGCCGCGGGGGGGAAAACATTCAGTACTTC	CASSRGGENIQYF
TRBV18	.	.	TRBJ2-1	TGTGCCAGCTCATTCGGGGTCAATGAGCAGTTCTTC	CASSFGVNEQFF
TRBV7-9	.	TRBD1	TRBJ1-2	TGTGCCAGCAGCTTAACAGGACAGGGGGCGTATGGCTACACCTTC	CASSLTGQGAYGYTF
TRBV10-2	.	.	TRBJ1-5	TGCGCCAGCTGTTCGGGCAATCAGCCCCAGCATTTT	CASCSGNQPQHF
TRBV7-9	.	TRBD1	TRBJ2-7	TGTGCCAGCAGCTTAGGAGTAGGGGGCGCGTACGAGCAGTACTTC	CASSLGVGGAYEQYF
TRBV2	.	.	TRBJ2-1	TGTGCCAGCAGTGGGCAGGGGCTAGCAAAAGATGAGCAGTTCTTC	CASSGQGLAKDEQFF
TRBV5-1	few	TRBD1	TRBJ2-2	TGCGCCAGCAGCTTGGGAGACAGGGTAACCGGGGAGCTGTTTTTT	CASSLGDRVTGELFF
TRBV7-2	.	TRBD1	TRBJ1-2	TGTGCCAGCAGCCCCTACCGGGACAGGGATGGTGGCTACACCTTC	CASSPYRDRDGGYTF
TRBV6-6	.	.	TRBJ1-1	TGTGCCAGCAGTTACTCCCTCGGTGGGTTGACTGAAGCTTTCTTT	CASSYSLGGLTEAFF
TRBV4-2	.	TRBD2	TRBJ2-2	TGTGCCAGCAGCCAAGATCTGGGGCGGGAGGCTTTCACCGGGGAGCTGTTTTTT	CASSQDLGREAFTGELFF
TRBV5-4	.	.	TRBJ2-7	TGTGCCAGCAGCCCGGTATGGGGTAGGGATGAGGACGAGCAGTACTTC	CASSPVWGRDEDEQYF
TRBV27	.	TRBD2	TRBJ2-1	TGTGCCAGCAGTTATCTAGCGGGGGGGCCTTTTGGTGAGCAGTTCTTC	CASSYLAGGPFGEQFF
TRBV3-1/TRBV3-2	.	.	TRBJ2-2	TGTGCCAGCAGCCATACAGGGAAGACCACCGGGGAGCTGTTTTTT	CASSHTGKTTGELFF
TRBV7-9	.	.	TRBJ2-1	TGTGCCAGCAGCTTAAGTAGTTACAATGAGCAGTTCTTC	CASSLSSYNEQFF
TRBV6-5	.	.	TRBJ2-5	TGTGCCAGCAGTTACCAAGGACTCCTCGGGGTGGAGACCCAGTACTTC	CASSYQGLLGVETQYF
TRBV20-1	.	TRBD1	TRBJ1-4	TGCAGTGCTAGTAACAGGGGGAATGAAAAACTGTTTTTT	CSASNRGNEKLFF
TRBV29-1	.	.	TRBJ1-1	TGCAGCGTTGAAACCCCAGAGAACACTGAAGCTTTCTTT	CSVETPENTEAFF
TRBV28	.	TRBD2	TRBJ2-7	TGTGCCAGCAGTTTAAGGGACTACCTAACCTACGAGCAGTACTTC	CASSLRDYLTYEQYF
TRBV5-8	.	.	TRBJ1-1	TGTGCCAGCAGCTTGAGGCAGGGTAGCACTGAAGCTTTCTTT	CASSLRQGSTEAFF
TRBV19	.	.	TRBJ1-1	TGTGCCAGTAGTATAGTAGCAACGAACACTGAAGCTTTCTTT	CASSIVATNTEAFF
TRBV12-3/TRBV12-4	.	TRBD1	TRBJ1-2	TGTGCCAGCAGTTTAGGGACAGGGAGTGGCTACACCTTC	CASSLGTGSGYTF
TRBV11-2	once	TRBD2	TRBJ2-1	TGTGCCAGCAGCTTAGATGGGGTAGCGGGAGGAGAGACGCAGTTCTTC	CASSLDGVAGGETQFF
TRBV4-1	once	.	TRBJ2-3	TGCGCCAGCCCGATCCCGACTATTCGGGATACGCAGTATTTT	CASPIPTIRDTQYF
TRBV5-6	.	.	TRBJ2-2	TGTGCCAGCAGCTTGATCACCGGGGAGCTGTTTTTT	CASSLITGELFF
TRBV5-1	.	.	TRBJ2-7	TGCGCCAGCAGCTTTGCCGAGACCTACGAGCAGTACTTC	CASSFAETYEQYF
TRBV24-1	.	.	TRBJ2-3	TGTGCCACCAGTGATTGGTCCCAGGTTAGCACAGATACGCAGTATTTT	CATSDWSQVSTDTQYF
TRBV3-1/TRBV3-2	.	TRBD1	TRBJ1-1	TGTGCCAGCAGCCGCGGGACAGGGGATGAAGCTTTCTTT	CASSRGTGDEAFF